This T cell receptor beta chain was captured by sequencing in a study of T cell repertoires in cytomegalovirus infection. TCRdb called the reads again in MiXCR, with one record for every CDR3 protein. The data show 600,000 to 800,000 distinct CDR3 sequences, with 20% to 25% seen just once and 7% to 9% held by the top ten. The V gene's germline CDR1 is LNHDA and CDR2 SQIVND (reference sequence). The CDR3 loop spans 13 amino acids. The V end lost 5 bases, the J end lost 5 bases, and 11 bases lay between the germline ends. This clonotype has a handful of counts. Sequencing input: CD8+ T cells from PBMCs. This chain links TRBV19 with TRBJ2-3; D uncertain. The sequence came from a human donor in good health (CMV status not recorded). Some clones in this sample may be carry-over from other donors' samples. In DNA, the CDR3 is TGTGCCAGTAGTCCCGTATCCGGAGATACGCAGTATTTT. This encodes CASSPVSGDTQYF. Full variable domain (rest looked up from reference TRBV19 and TRBJ2-3): DGGITQSPKYLFRKEGQNVTLSCEQNLNHDAMYWYRQDPGQGLRLIYYSQIVNDFQKGDIAEGYSVSREKKESFPLTVTSAQKNPTAFYLCASSPVSGDTQYFGPGTRLTVL.